These 18 T cell receptor beta chains were all obtained from the same sample, sequenced in a study of CD8+ T cells in alopecia areata. Reverse transcription of extracted RNA yielded cDNA, which provided the sequencing template. Sequencing was performed with immunoSEQ multiplex PCR; in TCRdb, only in-frame clones are kept and a portion is missing. The sample yields roughly 180,000 clones, roughly 59% seen once. The specimen was CD4+ T cells sorted from blood, collected at week 0. The receptor source for this set is a human donor with alopecia areata.

This chain uses TRBV9 with TRBJ1-1; no clear D. CDR1 and CDR2 from the germline V gene are SGDLS and YYNGEE. The CDR3 sequence is 14 residues long. V was cut by 3 bases and J by 2 bases, with 11 bases left in between. The CDR3 DNA reads as TGTGCCAGCAGCGCCCCGAACAGAAACACTGAAGCTTTCTTT. This encodes CASSAPNRNTEAFF.

The CDR3 spells CAWRQDGTNTEAFF. Written as DNA, the CDR3 is TGTGCCTGGAGGCAGGACGGTACAAACACTGAAGCTTTCTTT. The chain recombines TRBV30 with TRBJ1-1, with no clear D. The CDR3 consists of 14 residues. V lost 3 bases and J 2 bases, leaving 13 bases between the germline ends. CDR1 and CDR2 from the germline V gene are GTSNPN and SVGIG (reference sequence).

The chain links TRBV30 to TRBJ1-2; a possible D gene is TRBD1 (5 bases). The CDR3 is 12 residues long. With 5 bases removed from V and 8 bases from J, the gap between germline ends came to 15 bases. Germline values: CDR1 GTSNPN, CDR2 SVGIG (reference sequence). CDR3 amino acids: CAWSIEGAGYTF. The CDR3 DNA reads as TGTGCCTGGTCGATAGAAGGGGCCGGCTACACCTTC.

The chain couples TRBV29-1 to TRBJ2-1, with 9 nucleotides matching TRBD1. Germline V lookup: CDR1 SQVTM, CDR2 ANQGSEA. The CDR3 runs 14 residues. V was pared by 6 bases and J by 1 base, with 4 bases of the junction left unmatched. CDR3 sequence: CSVLTGGSYNEQFF. Here the CDR3 DNA reads TGCAGCGTACTGACAGGGGGTTCCTACAATGAGCAGTTCTTC.

This clone was counted a few times. The chain has TRBV10-2 and TRBJ2-7; D remains ambiguous. V lost 6 bases, J lost 3 bases, and 9 bases lay in between. This CDR3 spans 12 amino acids. Per germline, CDR1 WSHSY and CDR2 SAAADI. CDR3 region: CASRVTDYEQYF. The DNA for the CDR3 is TGCGCCAGCAGGGTTACAGACTACGAGCAGTACTTC.

This clone was detected once. The V and J genes are TRBV4-3 and TRBJ1-2; D is unresolved. This CDR3 has 15 residues. Looked up from germline, CDR1 is LGHNA and CDR2 is YSLEER. The V and J ends lost 2 bases and 8 bases respectively, with 18 bases between them. Written as DNA, the CDR3 is TGCGCCAGCAGCCAAAATCTTGGGAGTAAAGGGGGCTACACCTTC. Its protein product is CASSQNLGSKGGYTF.

Remarks on this clone: Other DNA sequences in this specimen translate into the identical CDR3. This rearrangement joins TRBV7-6 to TRBJ2-7; TRBD1 is a possible D gene (8 bases). The CDR3 covers 15 residues. The V end lost 5 bases, the J end lost 2 bases, and 16 bases lay between the germline ends. CDR1 and CDR2 (germline): SGHVS, FNYEAQ. The CDR3 protein is CASSLDRGLTYEQYF. CDR3 DNA sequence: TGTGCCAGCAGCCTTGACAGGGGACTAACCTACGAGCAGTACTTC.

This chain links TRBV2 with TRBJ2-7, with TRBD2 identical over 7 bases. The ends lost 6 bases at V and 5 bases at J; junction bases unmatched: 13. The CDR3 consists of 15 residues. Germline V gene data show CDR1 as SNHLY and CDR2 as FYNNEI. The CDR3 DNA reads TGTGCCAGCAGCCAGAGGGACTACCCGCCTGACGAGCAGTACTTC. It specifies CASSQRDYPPDEQYF.

The chain is built from TRBV7-6 and TRBJ2-3, with a tentative D call TRBD1 (6 bases). Germline V gene lookup returns CDR1 SGHVS and CDR2 FNYEAQ. Trimming left V 5 bases short and J 3 bases short, with 15 bases between. This CDR3 is built from 15 residues. The CDR3 DNA reads as TGTGCCAGCAGCACCCCGGGACAACGAACAGATACGCAGTATTTT. It specifies CASSTPGQRTDTQYF.

This clone was counted only a few times. The chain couples TRBV4-3 to TRBJ2-3, with D possibly being TRBD1 or TRBD2 (5 bases each). The CDR3 loop spans 14 amino acids. The V and J ends lost 3 bases and 6 bases respectively, with 13 bases between them. From germline, CDR1 is LGHNA and CDR2 YSLEER. In DNA, the CDR3 is TGCGCCAGCAGCCAGGTCGGGACCGTCGATACGCAGTATTTT. Translating it yields CASSQVGTVDTQYF.

The gene calls are TRBV7-2 and TRBJ1-5; D not resolved. The CDR3 runs to 14 residues. Germline V gene lookup returns CDR1 SGHTA and CDR2 FQGNSA. V was clipped by 1 base and J by 2 bases, with 6 bases between them. CDR3 amino acids: CASSLETGNQPQHF. The CDR3 bases are TGTGCCAGCAGCTTAGAGACGGGCAATCAGCCCCAGCATTTT.

V and J are TRBV27 and TRBJ1-1, with D unresolved. The CDR3 spans 11 residues. V gave up 5 bases and J gave up 5 bases, with 6 bases separating them. From germline, CDR1 is MNHEY and CDR2 SMNVEV (reference sequence). CDR3 bases: TGTGCCAGCAGTACGGGGACTGAAGCTTTCTTT. This translates into CASSTGTEAFF.

The rearrangement uses TRBV5-6 and TRBJ2-5; 7 bases agree with TRBD1. This CDR3 spans 16 amino acids. Trimming removed 4 bases from V and 5 bases from J; junction bases left unmatched: 14. Germline CDR1 and CDR2: SGHDT and YYEEEE. The CDR3 nucleotides read TGTGCCAGCAGCCGCGCGGTTGGGACAGCGAGGGAGACCCAGTACTTC. Amino acids: CASSRAVGTARETQYF.

This clone occurred a few times. This rearrangement joins TRBV15 to TRBJ1-1; 8 bases are shared with TRBD1. The CDR3 has 21 amino acids. Germline values: CDR1 LNHNV, CDR2 YYDKDF (reference sequence). With 1 base clipped from V and 0 bases from J, the junction kept 19 bases outside the gene matches. The CDR3 bases are TGTGCCACCAGCAGAGGTTTTACCCGGGACAGGCGGGGGACCATGAACACTGAAGCTTTCTTT. This gives the protein CATSRGFTRDRRGTMNTEAFF.

This rearrangement joins TRBV29-1 to TRBJ1-1; 9 bases are shared with TRBD1. With 3 bases clipped from V and 5 bases from J, the junction kept 4 bases outside the gene matches. CDR3 length equals 13 residues. From germline, CDR1 is SQVTM and CDR2 ANQGSEA. CDR3: CSVEGTGKTEAFF. For the CDR3, the DNA is TGCAGCGTTGAGGGGACAGGGAAGACTGAAGCTTTCTTT.

This clone was seen only a few times. V gene TRBV29-1 combines with J gene TRBJ2-1, with a possible D match to TRBD2 (5 bases). The germline V and J ends were trimmed by 5 bases and 4 bases, with 12 bases remaining between them. The germline gives CDR1 SQVTM, CDR2 ANQGSEA. The CDR3 totals 13 residues. This chain's CDR3 is CSVFGVRYNEQFF. In nucleotides, the CDR3 is TGCAGCGTTTTCGGGGTAAGATACAATGAGCAGTTCTTC.

This clone was seen only a few times. V and J are TRBV20-1 and TRBJ2-5; D not resolved. Trimming removed 2 bases at V and 5 bases at J, with 6 bases between. CDR1 is DFQATT, CDR2 SNEGSKA, per germline (reference sequence). This CDR3 contains 11 residues. The CDR3 nucleotides are TGCAGTGCTAGATGGTTGGAGACCCAGTACTTC. Protein sequence: CSARWLETQYF.

This clone has at least ten counts. This sequence joins TRBV10-1 and TRBJ2-3; D assignment may be TRBD1 or TRBD2 (5 bases each). Germline CDR1 is WNHNN and CDR2 is SYGVQD (reference sequence). CDR3 length: 16 amino acids. Trimming removed 0 bases at V and 2 bases at J, with 12 bases between. The CDR3: CASSESGRSLTDTQYF. In DNA, the CDR3 is TGCGCCAGCAGTGAGTCGGGACGGTCGCTCACAGATACGCAGTATTTT.